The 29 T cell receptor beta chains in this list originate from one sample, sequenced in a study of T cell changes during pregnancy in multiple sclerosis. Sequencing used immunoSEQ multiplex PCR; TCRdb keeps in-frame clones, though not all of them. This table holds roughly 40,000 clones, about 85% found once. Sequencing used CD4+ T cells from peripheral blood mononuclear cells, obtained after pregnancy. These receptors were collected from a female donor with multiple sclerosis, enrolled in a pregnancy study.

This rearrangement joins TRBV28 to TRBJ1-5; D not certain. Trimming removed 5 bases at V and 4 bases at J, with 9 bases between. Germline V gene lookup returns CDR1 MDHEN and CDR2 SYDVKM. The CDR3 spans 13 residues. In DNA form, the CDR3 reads TGTGCCAGCAGTCGACTCATAAATCAGCCCCAGCATTTT. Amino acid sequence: CASSRLINQPQHF.

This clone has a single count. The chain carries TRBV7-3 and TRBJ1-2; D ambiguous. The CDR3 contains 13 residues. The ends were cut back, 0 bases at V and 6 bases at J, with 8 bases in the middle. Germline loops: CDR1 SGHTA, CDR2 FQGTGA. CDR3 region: CASSLTPSDGYTF. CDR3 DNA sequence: TGTGCCAGCAGCTTAACGCCATCAGATGGCTACACCTTC.

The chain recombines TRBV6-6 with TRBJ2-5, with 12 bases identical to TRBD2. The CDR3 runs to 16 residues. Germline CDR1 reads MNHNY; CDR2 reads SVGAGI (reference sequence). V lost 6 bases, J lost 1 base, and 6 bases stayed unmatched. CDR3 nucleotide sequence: TGTGCCAGCAGCCTCGCTAGCGGGGGGGTCCAAGAGACCCAGTACTTC. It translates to CASSLASGGVQETQYF.

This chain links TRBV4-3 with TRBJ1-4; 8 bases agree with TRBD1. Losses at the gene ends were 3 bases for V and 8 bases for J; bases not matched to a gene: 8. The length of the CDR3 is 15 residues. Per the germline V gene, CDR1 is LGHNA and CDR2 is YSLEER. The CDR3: CASSHSLTGAEKLFF. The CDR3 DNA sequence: TGCGCCAGCAGCCACTCATTGACAGGGGCGGAAAAACTGTTTTTT.

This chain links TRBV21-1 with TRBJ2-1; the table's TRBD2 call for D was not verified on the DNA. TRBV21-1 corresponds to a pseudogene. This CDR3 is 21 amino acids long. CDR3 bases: TGTGCCAGCAGCATAGATCCCGACGGGGGGCTAGCGGGGGGGACCTACAATGAGCAGTTCTTC. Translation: CASSIDPDGGLAGGTYNEQFF.

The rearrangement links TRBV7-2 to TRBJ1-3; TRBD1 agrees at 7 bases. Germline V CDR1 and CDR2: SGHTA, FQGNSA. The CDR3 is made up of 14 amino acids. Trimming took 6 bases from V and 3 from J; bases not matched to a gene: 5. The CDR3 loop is CASRPTGIGNTIYF. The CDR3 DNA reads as TGTGCCAGCAGACCGACAGGGATTGGAAACACCATATATTTT. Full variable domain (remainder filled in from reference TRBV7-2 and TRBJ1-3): GAGVSQSPSNKVTEKGKDVELRCDPISGHTALYWYRQSLGQGLEFLIYFQGNSAPDKSGLPSDRFSAERTGGSVSTLTIQRTQQEDSAVYLCASRPTGIGNTIYFGEGSWLTVV.

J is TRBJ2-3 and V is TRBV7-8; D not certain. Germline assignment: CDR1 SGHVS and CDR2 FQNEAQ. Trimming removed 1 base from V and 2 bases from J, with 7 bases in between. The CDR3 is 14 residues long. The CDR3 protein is CASSLVRSTDTQYF. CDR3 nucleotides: TGTGCCAGCAGCTTAGTACGGTCCACAGATACGCAGTATTTT.

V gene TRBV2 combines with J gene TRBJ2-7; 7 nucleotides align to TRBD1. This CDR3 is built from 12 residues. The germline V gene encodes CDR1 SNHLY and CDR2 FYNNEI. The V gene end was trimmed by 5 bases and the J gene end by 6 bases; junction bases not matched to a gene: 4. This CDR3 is CASSLTGSEQYF. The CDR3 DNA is TGTGCCAGCAGTTTGACAGGGAGCGAGCAGTACTTC.

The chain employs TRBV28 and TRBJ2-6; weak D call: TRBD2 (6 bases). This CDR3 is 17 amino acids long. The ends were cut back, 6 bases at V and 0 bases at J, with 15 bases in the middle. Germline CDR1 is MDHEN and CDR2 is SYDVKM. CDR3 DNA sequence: TGTGCCAGCAGGCCTCGGGGAGGCCACTCTGGGGCCAACGTCCTGACTTTC. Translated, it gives CASRPRGGHSGANVLTF.

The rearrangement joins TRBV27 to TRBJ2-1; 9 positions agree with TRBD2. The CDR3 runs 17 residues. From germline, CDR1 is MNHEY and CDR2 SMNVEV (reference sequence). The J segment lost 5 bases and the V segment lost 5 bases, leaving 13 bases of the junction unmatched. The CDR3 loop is CASSLWASGGPHNEQFF. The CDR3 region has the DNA TGTGCCAGCAGTCTCTGGGCCAGCGGGGGGCCCCACAATGAGCAGTTCTTC.

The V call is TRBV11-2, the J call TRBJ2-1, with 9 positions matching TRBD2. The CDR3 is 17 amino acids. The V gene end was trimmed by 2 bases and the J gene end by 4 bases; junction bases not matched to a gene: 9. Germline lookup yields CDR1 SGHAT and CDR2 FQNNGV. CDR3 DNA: TGTGCCAGCAGCTTACCCCACACTAGCGGGCTTTACAATGAGCAGTTCTTC. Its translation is CASSLPHTSGLYNEQFF.

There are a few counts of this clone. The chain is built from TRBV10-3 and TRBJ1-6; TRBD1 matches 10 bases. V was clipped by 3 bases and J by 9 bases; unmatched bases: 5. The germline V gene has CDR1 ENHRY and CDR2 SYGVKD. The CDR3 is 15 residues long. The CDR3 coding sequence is TGTGCCATCAGTGATTTCGACAGGGGGCCTTCACCCCTCCACTTT. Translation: CAISDFDRGPSPLHF.

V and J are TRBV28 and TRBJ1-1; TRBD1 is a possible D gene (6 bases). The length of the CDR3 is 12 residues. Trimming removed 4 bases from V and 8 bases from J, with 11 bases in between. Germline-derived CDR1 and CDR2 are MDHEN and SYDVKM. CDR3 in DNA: TGTGCCAGCAGTTCTCCGGGACAAGAAGCTTTCTTT. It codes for CASSSPGQEAFF.

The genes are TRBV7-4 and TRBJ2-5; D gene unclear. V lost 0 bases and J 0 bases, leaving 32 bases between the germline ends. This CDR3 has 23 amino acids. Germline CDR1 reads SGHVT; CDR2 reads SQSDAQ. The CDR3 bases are TGTGCCAGCAGCTTAGCCGGTGTGTATCCCCGCGCCTATGTTGATCCGTACCAAGAGACCCAGTACTTC. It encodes CASSLAGVYPRAYVDPYQETQYF.

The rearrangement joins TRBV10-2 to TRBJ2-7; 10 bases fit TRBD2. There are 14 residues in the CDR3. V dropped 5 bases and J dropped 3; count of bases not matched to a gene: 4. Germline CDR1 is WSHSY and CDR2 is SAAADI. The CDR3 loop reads CASSPASGGYEQYF. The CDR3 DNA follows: TGCGCCAGCAGTCCCGCTAGCGGGGGCTACGAGCAGTACTTC.

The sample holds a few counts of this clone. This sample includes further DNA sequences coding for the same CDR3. The CDR3: CASSLRGGTGELFF. The CDR3 DNA sequence: TGTGCCAGCAGCTTACGAGGCGGGACCGGGGAGCTGTTTTTT. The V call is TRBV7-2, the J call TRBJ2-2, with D tentatively TRBD2 (5 bases). Trimming removed 2 bases at V and 5 bases at J, with 9 bases between. CDR3 size: 14 residues. CDR1 is SGHTA and CDR2 is FQGNSA in the germline V gene. The full variable domain, rest sourced from reference TRBV7-2 and TRBJ2-2, is GAGVSQSPSNKVTEKGKDVELRCDPISGHTALYWYRQSLGQGLEFLIYFQGNSAPDKSGLPSDRFSAERTGGSVSTLTIQRTQQEDSAVYLCASSLRGGTGELFFGEGSRLTVL.

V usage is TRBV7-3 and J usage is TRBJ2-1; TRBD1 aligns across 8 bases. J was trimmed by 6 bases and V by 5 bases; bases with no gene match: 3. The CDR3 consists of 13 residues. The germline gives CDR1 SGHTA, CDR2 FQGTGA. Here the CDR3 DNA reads TGTGCCAGCAGCCGGACAGGGTCCAATGAGCAGTTCTTC. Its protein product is CASSRTGSNEQFF.

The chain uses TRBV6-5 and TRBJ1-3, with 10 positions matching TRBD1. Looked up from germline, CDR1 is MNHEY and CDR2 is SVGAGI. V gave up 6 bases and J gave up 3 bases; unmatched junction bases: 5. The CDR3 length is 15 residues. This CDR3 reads CASRRQGASGNTIYF. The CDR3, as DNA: TGTGCCAGCAGGCGACAGGGGGCGAGTGGAAACACCATATATTTT.

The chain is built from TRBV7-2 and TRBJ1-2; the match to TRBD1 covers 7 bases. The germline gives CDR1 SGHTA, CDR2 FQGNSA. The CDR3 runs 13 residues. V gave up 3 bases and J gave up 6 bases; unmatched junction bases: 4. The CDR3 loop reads CASSFYRGDGYTF. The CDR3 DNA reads TGTGCCAGCAGCTTCTACAGGGGTGATGGCTACACCTTC.

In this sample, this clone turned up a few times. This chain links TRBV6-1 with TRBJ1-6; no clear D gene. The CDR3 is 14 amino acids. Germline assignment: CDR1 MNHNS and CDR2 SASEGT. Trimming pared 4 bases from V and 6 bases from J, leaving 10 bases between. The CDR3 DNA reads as TGTGCCAGCAGTGTCCGGGATTTTAATTCACCCCTCCACTTT. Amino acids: CASSVRDFNSPLHF.

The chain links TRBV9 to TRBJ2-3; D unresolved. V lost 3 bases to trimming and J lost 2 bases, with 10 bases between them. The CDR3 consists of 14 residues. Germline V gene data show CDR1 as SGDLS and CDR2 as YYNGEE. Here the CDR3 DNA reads TGTGCCAGCAGCGCAGACGGGTACACAGATACGCAGTATTTT. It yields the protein CASSADGYTDTQYF.

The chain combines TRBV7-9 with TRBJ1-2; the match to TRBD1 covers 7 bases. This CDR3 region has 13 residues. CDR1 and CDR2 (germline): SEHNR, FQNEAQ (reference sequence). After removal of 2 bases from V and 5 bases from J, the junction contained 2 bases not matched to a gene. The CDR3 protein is CASSLPRGYGYTF. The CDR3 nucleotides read TGTGCCAGCAGCTTACCCAGGGGGTATGGCTACACCTTC.

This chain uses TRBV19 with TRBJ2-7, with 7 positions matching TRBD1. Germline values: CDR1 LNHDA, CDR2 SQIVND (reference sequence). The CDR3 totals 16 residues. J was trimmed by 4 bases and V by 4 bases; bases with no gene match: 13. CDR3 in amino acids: CASSRAVGTEIYEQYF. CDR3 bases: TGTGCCAGTAGTAGGGCGGTAGGGACAGAGATTTACGAGCAGTACTTC.

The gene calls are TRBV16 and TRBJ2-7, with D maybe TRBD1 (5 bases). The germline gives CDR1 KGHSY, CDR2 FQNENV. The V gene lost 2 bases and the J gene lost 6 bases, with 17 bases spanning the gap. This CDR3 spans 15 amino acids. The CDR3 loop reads CASSQGQAGFREQYF. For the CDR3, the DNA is TGTGCCAGCAGCCAAGGACAAGCAGGTTTCCGCGAGCAGTACTTC. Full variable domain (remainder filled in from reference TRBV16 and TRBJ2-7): GEEVAQTPKHLVRGEGQKAKLYCAPIKGHSYVFWYQQVLKNEFKFLISFQNENVFDETGMPKERFSAKCLPNSPCSLEIQATKLEDSAVYFCASSQGQAGFREQYFGPGTRLTVT.

CDR3 DNA: TGTGCCAGCAGCGTATCTGGCGGGCTAGCGGGGGACAATGAGCAGTTCTTC. Translating gives CASSVSGGLAGDNEQFF. J is TRBJ2-1 and V is TRBV9, with TRBD2 identical over 10 bases. Germline V gene sequence: CDR1 SGDLS, CDR2 YYNGEE. CDR3 length equals 17 residues. Losses at the gene ends were 1 base for V and 5 bases for J; bases not matched to a gene: 9.

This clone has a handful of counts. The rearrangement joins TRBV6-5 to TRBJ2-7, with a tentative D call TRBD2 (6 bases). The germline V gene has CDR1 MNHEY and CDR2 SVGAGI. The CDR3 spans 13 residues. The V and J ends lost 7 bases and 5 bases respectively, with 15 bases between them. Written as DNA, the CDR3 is TGTGCCAGCACACCCCCGGGGGAGGACGAGCAGTACTTC. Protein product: CASTPPGEDEQYF.

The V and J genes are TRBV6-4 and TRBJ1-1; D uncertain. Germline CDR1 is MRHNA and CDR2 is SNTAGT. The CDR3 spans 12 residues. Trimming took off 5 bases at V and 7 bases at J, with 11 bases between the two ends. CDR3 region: CASSRRAGEAFF. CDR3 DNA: TGTGCCAGCAGTCGACGTGCGGGTGAAGCTTTCTTT.

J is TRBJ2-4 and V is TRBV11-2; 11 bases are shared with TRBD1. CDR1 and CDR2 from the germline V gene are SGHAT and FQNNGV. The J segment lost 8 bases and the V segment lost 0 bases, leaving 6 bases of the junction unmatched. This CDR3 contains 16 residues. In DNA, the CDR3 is TGTGCCAGCAGCTTAGATCGGGACAGGGGGGGGGACATTCAGTACTTC. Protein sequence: CASSLDRDRGGDIQYF.

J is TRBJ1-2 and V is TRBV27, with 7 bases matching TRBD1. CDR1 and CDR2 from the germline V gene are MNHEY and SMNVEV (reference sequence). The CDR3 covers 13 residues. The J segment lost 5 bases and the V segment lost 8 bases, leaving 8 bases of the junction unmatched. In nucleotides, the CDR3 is TGTGCCAGCGCATACAGGGGTTGGTATGGCTACACCTTC. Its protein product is CASAYRGWYGYTF.